The present T cell receptor beta chain was sequenced within a study of blood T cell repertoires in COVID-19. The wider study: Sites in the United States, Italy and Spain provided acute and convalescent COVID-19 samples.

Between the trimmed V and J ends, which lost 4 bases and 2 bases, there was a span of 12 bases. Germline V gene sequence: CDR1 SGHRS, CDR2 YFSETQ. The CDR3 has 14 residues. Original methodology: Amplification of reference gene primers was used by the study to estimate nucleated cell counts. Sequenced by immunoSEQ multiplex PCR; TCRdb stores in-frame clones only, minus some. V, J and clone size reflect that table, while D and trimming were determined from the DNA. The sample gives fewer than 200,000 clones, approximately 87% of which show up once; around 2.7% is in the top ten. Sequencing was carried out using peripheral blood. This receptor was obtained from a middle-aged man with active or convalescent COVID-19. The chain links TRBV5-1 to TRBJ2-5; a possible D gene is TRBD1 (6 bases). The CDR3: CASSLQGPQETQYF. CDR3 nucleotides: TGCGCCAGCAGCCTACAGGGTCCACAAGAGACCCAGTACTTC.